The rows below give T cell receptor beta chains drawn from one sample of a study of beta chain features in type 1 diabetes. Profiling relied on immunoSEQ multiplex PCR, and the TCRdb table lists in-frame clones only, not all of them. In the table there are 500,000 to 850,000 clones, about an eighth of which are singletons. Sequencing was done on a sample of naive CD4+ T cells from blood. Receptor source: a man in his late teens or twenties with type 1 diabetes. The CDR3 runs from the conserved cysteine through the conserved F or W. D genes are given only for firm matches. Clone sizes are given selectively: once, few, many, or a class where the clone is expanded.

d_call j_call clone_size v_call cdr3_nt cdr3_aa
NA TRBJ2-3 NA TRBV9 TGTGCCAGCCGAGTGGGCCCTAGCACAGATACGCAGTATTTT CASRVGPSTDTQYF
TRBD2 TRBJ2-5 NA TRBV11-2 TGTGCCAGCAGCTTCATAGCGGGAGGGCCCTCAGAGACCCAGTACTTC CASSFIAGGPSETQYF
NA TRBJ2-5 NA TRBV6-1 TGTGCCAGCAGTGAGAGAGGGACCCAGTACTTC CASSERGTQYF
TRBD2 TRBJ2-1 NA TRBV2 TGTGCCAGCATTAGCGGGGGAACCTACAATGAGCAGTTCTTC CASISGGTYNEQFF
TRBD2 TRBJ2-3 NA TRBV4-2 TGTGCCAGCAGCCAAGATCTCAGCGGGGGTTACACAGATACGCAGTATTTT CASSQDLSGGYTDTQYF
NA TRBJ2-5 NA TRBV30 TGTGCCTGGAGTGTATGGGCCCTAGGGGAGACCCAGTACTTC CAWSVWALGETQYF
NA TRBJ1-2 few TRBV7-2 TGTGCCAGCAATGTCGGGGGCTCAAACTATGGCTACACCTTC CASNVGGSNYGYTF
TRBD2 TRBJ2-1 few TRBV2 TGTGCCAACCCGACTAGCTACCAAAGCTCCTACAATGAGCAGTTCTTC CANPTSYQSSYNEQFF
NA TRBJ2-7 NA TRBV7-9 TGTGCCAGCAGCTTAGGAGGACAACGCTACGAGCAGTACTTC CASSLGGQRYEQYF
TRBD2 TRBJ2-5 few TRBV4-3 TGCGCCAGCAGCCCGGGACTAGCGAGTTTGGAGACCCAGTACTTC CASSPGLASLETQYF
TRBD1 TRBJ2-1 NA TRBV30 TGTGCCTGGACAGGGGGTAATGAGCAGTTCTTC CAWTGGNEQFF
TRBD1 TRBJ2-5 few TRBV4-2 TGTGCCAGCAGCCAAGACCCGACAGGGGAAGAGACCCAGTACTTC CASSQDPTGEETQYF
NA TRBJ2-5 few TRBV9 TGTGCCAGCAGCCCTTGGACGGGGCACCAAGAGACCCAGTACTTC CASSPWTGHQETQYF
NA TRBJ2-5 NA TRBV19 TGTGCCAGTACCAGTAGCCAAGAGACCCAGTACTTC CASTSSQETQYF
NA TRBJ2-3 NA TRBV9 TGTGCCAGCAGCGTAGGAGGGAGCTGGAATACGCAGTATTTT CASSVGGSWNTQYF
TRBD1 TRBJ2-1 NA TRBV29-1 TGCAGCGTTGAAGATACCGGGACAGGGGGGGACAATGAGCAGTTCTTC CSVEDTGTGGDNEQFF
NA TRBJ2-3 NA TRBV30 TGTGCCAGAGACGGGACACACGGAGATACGCAGTATTTT CARDGTHGDTQYF
TRBD1 TRBJ2-3 few TRBV29-1 TGCAGCGTGCGGGACAGGGGGATTACAGATACGCAGTATTTT CSVRDRGITDTQYF
TRBD2 TRBJ2-1 NA TRBV4-2 TGTGCCAGCAGCCAAAATCGACTAGCGGGGGTGAATGAGCAGTTCTTC CASSQNRLAGVNEQFF
TRBD1 TRBJ1-2 NA TRBV30 TGTGCCTGGAGGAATCAGGGGGGCATCTATGGCTACACCTTC CAWRNQGGIYGYTF
TRBD2 TRBJ2-7 few TRBV6-5 TGTGCCGCTGGGGGGACTAGCGGGAGTAGTGGCGAGCAGTACTTC CAAGGTSGSSGEQYF
NA TRBJ2-3 few TRBV7-3 TGTGCCAGCAGCTTAAATAGTGCTAGCACAGATACGCAGTATTTT CASSLNSASTDTQYF
TRBD1 TRBJ1-2 few TRBV6-5 TGTGCCAGCAGTCAAACCGGGACAGGCTATGGCTACACCTTC CASSQTGTGYGYTF
NA TRBJ2-3 few TRBV10-3 TGTGCCATCAGTGACAGCACCACAGATACGCAGTATTTT CAISDSTTDTQYF
TRBD1 TRBJ2-7 few TRBV5-1 TGCGCCAGCAGCCCTACGGGACAGGGGTCTTACGAGCAGTACTTC CASSPTGQGSYEQYF
NA TRBJ1-1 NA TRBV7-2 TGTGCCAGCAGCTTAGTAGGGAACACTGAAGCTTTCTTT CASSLVGNTEAFF